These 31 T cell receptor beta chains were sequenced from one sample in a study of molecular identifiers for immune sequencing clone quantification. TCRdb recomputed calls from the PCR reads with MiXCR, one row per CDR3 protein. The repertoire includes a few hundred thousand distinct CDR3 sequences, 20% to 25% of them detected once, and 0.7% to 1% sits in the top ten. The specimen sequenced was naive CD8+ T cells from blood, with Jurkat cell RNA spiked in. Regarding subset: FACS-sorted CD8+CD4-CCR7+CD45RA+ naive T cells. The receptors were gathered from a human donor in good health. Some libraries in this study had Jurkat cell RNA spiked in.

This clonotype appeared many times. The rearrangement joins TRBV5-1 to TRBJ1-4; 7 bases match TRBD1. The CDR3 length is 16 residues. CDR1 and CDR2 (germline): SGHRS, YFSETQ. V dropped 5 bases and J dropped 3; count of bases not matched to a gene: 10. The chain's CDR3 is CASSRLPTGPNEKLFF. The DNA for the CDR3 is TGCGCCAGCAGTAGACTTCCGACAGGGCCTAATGAAAAACTGTTTTTT.

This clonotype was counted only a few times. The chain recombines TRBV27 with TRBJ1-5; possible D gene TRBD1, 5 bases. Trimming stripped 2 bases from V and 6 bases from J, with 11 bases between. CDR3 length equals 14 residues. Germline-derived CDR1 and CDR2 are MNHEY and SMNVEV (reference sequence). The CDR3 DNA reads TGTGCCAGCAGTTTAGGAGGGGAAGGTCAGCCCCAGCATTTT. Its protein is CASSLGGEGQPQHF.

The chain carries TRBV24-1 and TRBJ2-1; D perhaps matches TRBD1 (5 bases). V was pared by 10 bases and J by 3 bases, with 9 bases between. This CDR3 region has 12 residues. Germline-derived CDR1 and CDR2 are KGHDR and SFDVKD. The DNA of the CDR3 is TGTGCCACAGAAGACAGCTACAATGAGCAGTTCTTC. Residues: CATEDSYNEQFF.

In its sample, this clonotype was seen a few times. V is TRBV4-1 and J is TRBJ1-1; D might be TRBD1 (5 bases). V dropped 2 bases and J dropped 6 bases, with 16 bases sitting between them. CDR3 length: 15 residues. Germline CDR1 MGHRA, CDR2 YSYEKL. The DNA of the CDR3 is TGCGCCAGCAGCCAACAGGCGACCCCGGGGGCTGAAGCTTTCTTT. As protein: CASSQQATPGAEAFF.

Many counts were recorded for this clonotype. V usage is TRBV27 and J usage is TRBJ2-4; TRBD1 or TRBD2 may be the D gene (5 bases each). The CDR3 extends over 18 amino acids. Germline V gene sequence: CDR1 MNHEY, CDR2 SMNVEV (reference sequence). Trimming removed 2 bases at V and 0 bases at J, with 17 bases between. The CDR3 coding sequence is TGTGCCAGCAGTTTAGGAAGCCGGGACGGAGTAGCCAAAAACATTCAGTACTTC. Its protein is CASSLGSRDGVAKNIQYF.

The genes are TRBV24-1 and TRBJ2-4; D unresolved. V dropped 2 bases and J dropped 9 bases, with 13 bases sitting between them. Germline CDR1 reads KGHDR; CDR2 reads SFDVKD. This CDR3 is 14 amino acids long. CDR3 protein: CATSDSVGMGIQYF. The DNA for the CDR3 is TGTGCCACCAGTGATTCCGTGGGGATGGGCATTCAGTACTTC.

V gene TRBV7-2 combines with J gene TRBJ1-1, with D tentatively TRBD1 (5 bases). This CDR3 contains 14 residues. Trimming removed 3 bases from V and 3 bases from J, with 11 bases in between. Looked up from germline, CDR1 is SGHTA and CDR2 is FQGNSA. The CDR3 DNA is TGTGCCAGCAGCTTGCAGGGTTTTGACACTGAAGCTTTCTTT. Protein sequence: CASSLQGFDTEAFF.

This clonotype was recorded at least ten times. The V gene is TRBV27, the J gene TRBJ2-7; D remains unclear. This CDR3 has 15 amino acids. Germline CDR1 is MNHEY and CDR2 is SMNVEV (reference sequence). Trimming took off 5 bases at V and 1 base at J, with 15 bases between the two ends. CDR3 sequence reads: CASSPQAQPSYEQYF. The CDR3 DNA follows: TGTGCCAGCAGTCCTCAGGCCCAACCTTCCTACGAGCAGTACTTC.

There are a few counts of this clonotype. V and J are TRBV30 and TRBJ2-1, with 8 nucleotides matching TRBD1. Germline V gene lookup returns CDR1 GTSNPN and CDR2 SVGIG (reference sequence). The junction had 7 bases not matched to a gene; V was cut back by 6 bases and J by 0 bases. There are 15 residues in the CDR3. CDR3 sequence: CACQGQESSYNEQFF. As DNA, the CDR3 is TGTGCCTGCCAGGGACAGGAAAGCTCCTACAATGAGCAGTTCTTC.

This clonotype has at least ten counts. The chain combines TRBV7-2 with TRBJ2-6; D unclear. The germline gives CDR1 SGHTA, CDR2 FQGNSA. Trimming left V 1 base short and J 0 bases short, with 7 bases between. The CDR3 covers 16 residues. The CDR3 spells CASSLDLSSGANVLTF. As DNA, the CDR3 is TGTGCCAGCAGCTTAGATCTTAGCTCTGGGGCCAACGTCCTGACTTTC.

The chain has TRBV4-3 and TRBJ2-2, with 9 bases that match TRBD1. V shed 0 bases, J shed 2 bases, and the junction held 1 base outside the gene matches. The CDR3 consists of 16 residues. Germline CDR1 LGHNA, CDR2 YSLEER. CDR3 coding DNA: TGCGCCAGCAGCCAAGATACAGGGGGCAACACCGGGGAGCTGTTTTTT. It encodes CASSQDTGGNTGELFF.

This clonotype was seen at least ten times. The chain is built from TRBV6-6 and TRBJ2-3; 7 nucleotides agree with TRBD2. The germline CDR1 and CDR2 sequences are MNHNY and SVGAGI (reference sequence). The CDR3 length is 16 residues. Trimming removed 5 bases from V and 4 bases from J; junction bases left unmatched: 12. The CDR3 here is CASSKYGGSVADTQYF. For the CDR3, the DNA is TGTGCCAGCAGTAAATACGGCGGGAGTGTCGCAGATACGCAGTATTTT.

The CDR3: CASSVGPMGYEQYF. In DNA, the CDR3 is TGTGCCAGCAGCGTAGGGCCCATGGGTTACGAGCAGTACTTC. The chain has TRBV9 and TRBJ2-7, with no clear D. V lost 0 bases, J lost 4 bases, and 11 bases lay in between. The CDR3 runs to 14 residues. The V gene's germline CDR1 is SGDLS and CDR2 YYNGEE.

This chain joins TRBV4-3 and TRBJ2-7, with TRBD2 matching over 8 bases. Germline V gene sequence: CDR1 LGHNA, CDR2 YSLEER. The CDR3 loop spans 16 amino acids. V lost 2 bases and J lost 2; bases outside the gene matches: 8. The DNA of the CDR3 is TGCGCCAGCAGCCAAATTTCAACTAGCGGCGCCTACGAGCAGTACTTC. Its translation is CASSQISTSGAYEQYF.

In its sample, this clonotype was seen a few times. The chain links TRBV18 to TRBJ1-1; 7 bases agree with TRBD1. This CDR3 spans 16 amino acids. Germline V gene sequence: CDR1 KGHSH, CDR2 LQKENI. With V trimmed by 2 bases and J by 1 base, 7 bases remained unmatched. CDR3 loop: CASSPTRQGANTEAFF. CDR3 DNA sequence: TGTGCCAGCTCACCAACAAGACAGGGCGCGAACACTGAAGCTTTCTTT.

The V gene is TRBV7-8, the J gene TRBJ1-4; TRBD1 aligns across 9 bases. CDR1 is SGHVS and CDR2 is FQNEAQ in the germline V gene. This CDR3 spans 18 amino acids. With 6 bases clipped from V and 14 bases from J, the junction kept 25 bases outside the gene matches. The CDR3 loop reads CASRIQGATLATNEELFF. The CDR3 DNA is TGTGCCAGCAGGATACAGGGGGCGACCCTGGCAACTAATGAAGAGCTGTTTTTT.

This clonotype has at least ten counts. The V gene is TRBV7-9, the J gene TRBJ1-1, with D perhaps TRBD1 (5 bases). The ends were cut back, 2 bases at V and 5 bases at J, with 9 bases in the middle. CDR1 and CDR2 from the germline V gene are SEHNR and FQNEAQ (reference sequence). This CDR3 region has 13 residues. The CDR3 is CASSLPGRTEAFF. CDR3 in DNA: TGTGCCAGCAGCTTACCAGGGCGGACTGAAGCTTTCTTT.

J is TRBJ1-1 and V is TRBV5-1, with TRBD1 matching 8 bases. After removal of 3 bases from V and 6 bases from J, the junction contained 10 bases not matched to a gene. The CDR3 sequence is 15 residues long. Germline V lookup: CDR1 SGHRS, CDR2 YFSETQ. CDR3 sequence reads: CASSSTGQGGAEAFF. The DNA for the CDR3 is TGCGCCAGCAGCTCCACAGGACAGGGAGGGGCTGAAGCTTTCTTT.

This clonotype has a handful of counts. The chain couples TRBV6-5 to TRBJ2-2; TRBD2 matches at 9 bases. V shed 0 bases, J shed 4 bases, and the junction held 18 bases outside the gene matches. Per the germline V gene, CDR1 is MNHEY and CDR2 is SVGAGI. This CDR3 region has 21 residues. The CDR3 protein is CASSYSGRVLVSGGSTGELFF. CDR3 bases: TGTGCCAGCAGTTACTCTGGGAGGGTACTAGTCAGCGGGGGGAGCACCGGGGAGCTGTTTTTT.

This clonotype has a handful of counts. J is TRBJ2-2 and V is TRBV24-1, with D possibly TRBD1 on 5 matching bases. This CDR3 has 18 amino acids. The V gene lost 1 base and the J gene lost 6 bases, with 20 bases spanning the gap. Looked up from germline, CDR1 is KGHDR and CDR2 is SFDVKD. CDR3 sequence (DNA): TGTGCCACCAGTGATTTAAGGCAGACAGTTCAAGCACCCGGGGAGCTGTTTTTT. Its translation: CATSDLRQTVQAPGELFF.

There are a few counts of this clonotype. The chain's CDR3 is CASSQDRVPEAFF. The DNA of the CDR3 is TGCGCCAGCAGCCAAGATAGGGTCCCTGAAGCTTTCTTT. The rearrangement joins TRBV4-1 to TRBJ1-1, with no clear D. The CDR3 contains 13 residues. Germline lookup yields CDR1 MGHRA and CDR2 YSYEKL. V dropped 0 bases and J dropped 6 bases, with 8 bases sitting between them.

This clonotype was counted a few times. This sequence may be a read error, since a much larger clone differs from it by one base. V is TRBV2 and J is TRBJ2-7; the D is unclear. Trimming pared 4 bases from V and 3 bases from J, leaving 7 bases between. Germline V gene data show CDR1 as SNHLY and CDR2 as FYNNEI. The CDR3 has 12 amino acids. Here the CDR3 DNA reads TGTGCCAGCAGTGGAGTCCTCTACGAGCAGTACTTC. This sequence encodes CASSGVLYEQYF.

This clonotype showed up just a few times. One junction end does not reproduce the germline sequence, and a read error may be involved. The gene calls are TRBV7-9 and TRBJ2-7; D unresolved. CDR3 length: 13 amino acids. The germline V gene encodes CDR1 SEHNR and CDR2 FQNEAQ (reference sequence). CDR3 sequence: CASGFTSGVEQYF. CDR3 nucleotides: TGTGCCAGCGGCTTCACCTCCGGTGTCGAGCAGTACTTC.

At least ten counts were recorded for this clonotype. CDR3 DNA: TGTGCCATCAGTGAGCCGCCCGGGACAGGTGAAGATACGCAGTATTTT. It codes for CAISEPPGTGEDTQYF. V and J are TRBV10-3 and TRBJ2-3; 8 bases match TRBD1. CDR1 is ENHRY and CDR2 is SYGVKD in the germline V gene. The CDR3 has 16 residues. Trimming removed 2 bases from V and 5 bases from J; junction bases left unmatched: 9.

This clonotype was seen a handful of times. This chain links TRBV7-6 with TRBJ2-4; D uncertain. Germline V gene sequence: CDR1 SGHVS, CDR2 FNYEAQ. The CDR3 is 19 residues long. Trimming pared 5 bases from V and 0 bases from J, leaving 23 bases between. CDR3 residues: CASSQRPHSREIAKNIQYF. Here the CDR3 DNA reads TGTGCCAGCAGCCAAAGACCCCATTCCAGAGAAATAGCCAAAAACATTCAGTACTTC.

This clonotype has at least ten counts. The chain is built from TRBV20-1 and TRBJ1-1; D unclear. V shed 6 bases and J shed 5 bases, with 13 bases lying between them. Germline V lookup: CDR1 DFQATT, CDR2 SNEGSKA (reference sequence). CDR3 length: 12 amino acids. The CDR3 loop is CSALEWATEAFF. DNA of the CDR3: TGCAGTGCCCTAGAGTGGGCAACTGAAGCTTTCTTT.

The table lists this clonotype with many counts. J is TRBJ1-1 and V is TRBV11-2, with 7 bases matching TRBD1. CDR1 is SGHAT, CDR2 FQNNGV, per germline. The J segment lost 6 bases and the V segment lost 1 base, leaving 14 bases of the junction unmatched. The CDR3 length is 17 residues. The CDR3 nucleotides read TGTGCCAGCAGCTTAGGACGGGGACAGCCCCTGGGGGCTGAAGCTTTCTTT. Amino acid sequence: CASSLGRGQPLGAEAFF.

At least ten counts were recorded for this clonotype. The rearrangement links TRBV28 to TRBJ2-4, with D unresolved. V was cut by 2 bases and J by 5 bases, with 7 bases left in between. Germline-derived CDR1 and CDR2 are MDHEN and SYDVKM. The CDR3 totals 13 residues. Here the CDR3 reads CASSLLNENIQYF. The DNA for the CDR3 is TGTGCCAGCAGTTTACTGAACGAAAACATTCAGTACTTC.

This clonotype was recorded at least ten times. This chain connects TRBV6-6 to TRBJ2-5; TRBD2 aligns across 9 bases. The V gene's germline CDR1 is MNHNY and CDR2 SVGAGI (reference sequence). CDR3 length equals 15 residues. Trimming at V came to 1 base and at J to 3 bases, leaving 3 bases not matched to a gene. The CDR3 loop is CASSYWREGEETQYF. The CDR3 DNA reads TGTGCCAGCAGTTACTGGCGGGAGGGGGAAGAGACCCAGTACTTC.

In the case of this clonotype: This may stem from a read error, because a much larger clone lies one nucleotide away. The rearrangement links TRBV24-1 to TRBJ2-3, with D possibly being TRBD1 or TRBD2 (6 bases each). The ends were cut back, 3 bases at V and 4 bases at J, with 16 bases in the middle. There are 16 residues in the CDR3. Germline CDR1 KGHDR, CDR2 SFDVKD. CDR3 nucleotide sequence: TGTGCCACCAGTGATAGTAGCTCCGGGGGCGCAGATACGCAGTATTTT. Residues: CATSDSSSGGADTQYF.

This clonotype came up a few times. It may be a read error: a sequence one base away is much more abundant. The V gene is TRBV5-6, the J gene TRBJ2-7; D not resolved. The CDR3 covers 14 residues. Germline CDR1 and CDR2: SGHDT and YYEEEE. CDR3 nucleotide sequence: TGTGCCAACAGCTTGGTCCAGATCTCCTACGAGCAGTACTTC. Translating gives CANSLVQISYEQYF. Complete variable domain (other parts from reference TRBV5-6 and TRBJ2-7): DAGVTQSPTHLIKTRGQQVTLRCSPKSGHDTVSWYQQALGQGPQFIFQYYEEEERQRGNFPDRFSGHQFPNYSSELNVNALLLGDSALYLCANSLVQISYEQYFGPGTRLTVT.